The clone carrying this T cell receptor beta chain has at least ten counts. What it recognizes is unknown. The data belong to a study of human T cells and chemical hapten exposure. Original methodology: A per-sample median of roughly 96,000 TCRs was observed, with a range of about 20,000 to 690,600. TCRdb passed the RACE reads through MiXCR, listing each CDR3 protein once. The V and J calls were not made by the authors but by TCRdb's processing. The sample lists about 110,000 distinct CDR3 sequences, approximately 12% occurring once. As for time point: pre-sensitization, week 0. Treatment: therapeutic diphenylcyclopropenone sensitization with weekly scalp DPC. Extraction of total RNA was performed on unfractionated whole blood. The study's findings and limits: DPC sensitization left the count of TCRs above 1 in 1000 unchanged. A positive correlation with patch test score was found for PT1 expanded TCR counts.

This CDR3 region has 12 residues. The ends were cut back, 5 bases at V and 7 bases at J, with 10 bases in the middle. Germline V gives CDR1 MDHEN, CDR2 SYDVKM. The chain is built from TRBV28 and TRBJ2-3; D unresolved. The receptor's source is a woman aged 45-60 years with alopecia areata. Some clones in this sample may be carry-over from other donors' samples. The starting material was whole blood, obtained in connection with sensitization to the hapten diphenylcyclopropenone (DPC). The CDR3 nucleotides are TGTGCCAGCAGTGTCCAAGCTAATACGCAGTATTTT. It specifies CASSVQANTQYF.